A single sample is the source of the 31 T cell receptor beta chains below, sequenced in a study of OX40 agonist ivuxolimab in advanced cancers. The data were produced by immunoSEQ multiplex PCR, yet TCRdb's version contains in-frame clones alone and is incomplete. The sample includes 40,000 to 45,000 clones, 80% to 95% seen only once; the top ten take roughly 15%. The starting material was CD4+ or CD8+ T cells sorted from blood, obtained in a trial of the OX40 agonist ivuxolimab. Source of these receptors: an adult with an advanced solid tumor such as melanoma, head and neck, liver or kidney cancer.

J is TRBJ2-7 and V is TRBV10-3; D unresolved. This CDR3 is 14 amino acids long. Trimming pared 7 bases from V and 5 bases from J, leaving 18 bases between. Germline V gives CDR1 ENHRY, CDR2 SYGVKD. The CDR3 loop is CAITNRAYADEQYF. The CDR3 DNA is TGTGCCATCACCAATAGGGCCTACGCCGACGAGCAGTACTTC.

The rearrangement uses TRBV27 and TRBJ2-1, with a tentative D call TRBD2 (6 bases). CDR1 is MNHEY and CDR2 is SMNVEV in the germline V gene (reference sequence). Trimming took off 5 bases at V and 8 bases at J, with 16 bases between the two ends. The CDR3 runs to 14 residues. The DNA for the CDR3 is TGTGCCAGCAGTGCCCTGACTAGTCGCGATGAGCAGTTCTTC. This sequence encodes CASSALTSRDEQFF.

V and J are TRBV7-9 and TRBJ2-7; TRBD2 matches at 7 bases. CDR1 SEHNR and CDR2 FQNEAQ come from the germline V gene (reference sequence). V dropped 2 bases and J dropped 6; count of bases not matched to a gene: 7. The CDR3 consists of 14 residues. CDR3 residues: CASSLTAGAREQYF. In nucleotides, the CDR3 is TGTGCCAGCAGCTTAACGGCGGGAGCTCGCGAGCAGTACTTC.

This sequence joins TRBV6-6 and TRBJ1-1, with a possible D match to TRBD1 (5 bases). Germline-derived CDR1 and CDR2 are MNHNY and SVGAGI (reference sequence). The V end lost 5 bases, the J end lost 4 bases, and 14 bases lay between the germline ends. The CDR3 has 14 amino acids. As DNA, the CDR3 is TGTGCCAGCAGTCCGGGGCTAGGAAGCACTGAAGCTTTCTTT. Protein sequence: CASSPGLGSTEAFF.

This chain joins TRBV11-2 and TRBJ2-7, with D unclear. This CDR3 contains 12 residues. Germline lookup yields CDR1 SGHAT and CDR2 FQNNGV. V shed 5 bases and J shed 5 bases, with 10 bases lying between them. This CDR3 reads CASSTLSDEQYF. CDR3 DNA: TGTGCCAGCAGCACCTTATCCGACGAGCAGTACTTC.

This chain links TRBV6-1 with TRBJ2-1, with unresolved D. This CDR3 comprises 10 residues. Germline V gene data show CDR1 as MNHNS and CDR2 as SASEGT. V dropped 8 bases and J dropped 4 bases, with 3 bases sitting between them. The CDR3 region has the DNA TGTGCCAGCCAGTACAATGAGCAGTTCTTC. Amino acid sequence: CASQYNEQFF.

The rearrangement joins TRBV5-1 to TRBJ2-3; 10 bases match TRBD2. Germline CDR1 SGHRS, CDR2 YFSETQ. The CDR3 covers 16 residues. Trimming took 4 bases from V and 1 from J; bases not matched to a gene: 6. The CDR3 reads CASSRGTSGGTDTQYF. CDR3 nucleotide sequence: TGCGCCAGCAGCCGTGGAACTAGCGGGGGCACAGATACGCAGTATTTT.

Judged by abundance, this clone is medium-sized (0.01 to 0.1%). The V gene is TRBV28, the J gene TRBJ2-4; tentative D call: TRBD2 (6 bases). Trimming removed 6 bases at V and 0 bases at J, with 15 bases between. Germline V gene lookup returns CDR1 MDHEN and CDR2 SYDVKM. The CDR3 has 16 amino acids. The CDR3 DNA follows: TGTGCCAGCAGCCAGGACTACCTACCAGCCAAAAACATTCAGTACTTC. Translating it yields CASSQDYLPAKNIQYF.

The genes are TRBV7-9 and TRBJ2-1; D possibly uses TRBD1 or TRBD2 (5 bases each). V was clipped by 4 bases and J by 0 bases, with 22 bases between them. Germline V CDR1 and CDR2: SEHNR, FQNEAQ (reference sequence). This CDR3 region has 19 residues. CDR3 sequence reads: CASSSPGTLAQSSYNEQFF. DNA of the CDR3: TGTGCCAGCAGCTCACCCGGGACCCTAGCCCAGAGCTCCTACAATGAGCAGTTCTTC.

This chain uses TRBV7-2 with TRBJ1-2, with TRBD1 matching over 7 bases. Germline V CDR1 and CDR2: SGHTA, FQGNSA. The trim removed 6 bases at V and 5 bases at J, leaving 9 bases unmatched. There are 14 residues in the CDR3. CDR3 nucleotide sequence: TGTGCCAGCAGTTCGGACAGGTTAGGATATGGCTACACCTTC. Translating it yields CASSSDRLGYGYTF.

This chain uses TRBV6-5 with TRBJ2-3, with D maybe TRBD1 (6 bases). The CDR3 consists of 15 residues. Germline lookup yields CDR1 MNHEY and CDR2 SVGAGI. The V gene lost 5 bases and the J gene lost 0 bases, with 12 bases spanning the gap. The CDR3 region is CASSTQGSSTDTQYF. CDR3 in DNA: TGTGCCAGCAGTACACAGGGTTCTAGCACAGATACGCAGTATTTT.

The chain carries TRBV7-9 and TRBJ2-1; no firm D call. Trimming pared 6 bases from V and 2 bases from J, leaving 8 bases between. CDR1 and CDR2 from the germline V gene are SEHNR and FQNEAQ (reference sequence). This CDR3 is built from 13 residues. The CDR3 loop reads CASREWTYNEQFF. In nucleotides, the CDR3 is TGTGCCAGCAGGGAGTGGACCTACAATGAGCAGTTCTTC.

The chain links TRBV7-9 to TRBJ1-2; 12 bases are a match to TRBD1. The V segment lost 4 bases and the J segment 1 base; nucleotides outside the gene matches: 7. The CDR3 loop spans 17 amino acids. Germline values: CDR1 SEHNR, CDR2 FQNEAQ (reference sequence). CDR3 amino acids: CASSSGTGGKINYGYTF. CDR3 DNA: TGTGCCAGCAGCTCCGGGACAGGGGGCAAGATTAACTATGGCTACACCTTC.

The rearrangement joins TRBV7-9 to TRBJ2-1; D is perhaps TRBD1 (5 bases). The CDR3 loop spans 14 amino acids. Germline V lookup: CDR1 SEHNR, CDR2 FQNEAQ (reference sequence). Trimming removed 0 bases at V and 12 bases at J, with 15 bases between. CDR3 sequence reads: CASSLADPYRRQFF. CDR3 nucleotide sequence: TGTGCCAGCAGCTTAGCGGACCCATACAGGCGGCAGTTCTTC.

This clone occurred once. This chain links TRBV6-5 with TRBJ1-1; 8 positions match TRBD1. V was clipped by 5 bases and J by 5 bases; unmatched bases: 7. Germline V lookup: CDR1 MNHEY, CDR2 SVGAGI. The length of the CDR3 is 14 residues. CDR3 protein: CASSHNRGGTEAFF. CDR3 in DNA: TGTGCCAGCAGTCATAACAGGGGGGGAACTGAAGCTTTCTTT.

The chain is built from TRBV30 and TRBJ2-1; D uncertain. The V end lost 8 bases, the J end lost 3 bases, and 20 bases lay between the germline ends. Germline CDR1 reads GTSNPN; CDR2 reads SVGIG (reference sequence). The CDR3 is 15 amino acids. The CDR3 coding sequence is TGTGCCAGAGCAGCAGGCGGTGGCTTCTACAATGAGCAGTTCTTC. The encoded protein is CARAAGGGFYNEQFF.

The V call is TRBV15, the J call TRBJ2-1; D remains unclear. The CDR3 runs to 11 residues. Trimming removed 3 bases from V and 9 bases from J, with 6 bases in between. The germline CDR1 and CDR2 sequences are LNHNV and YYDKDF (reference sequence). The CDR3 loop is CATSRGFEQFF. CDR3 nucleotides: TGTGCCACCAGCAGGGGATTTGAGCAGTTCTTC. The complete variable domain, with remaining parts taken from reference TRBV15 and TRBJ2-1, reads DAMVIQNPRYQVTQFGKPVTLSCSQTLNHNVMYWYQQKSSQAPKLLFHYYDKDFNNEADTPDNFQSRRPNTSFCFLDIRSPGLGDTAMYLCATSRGFEQFFGPGTRLTVL.

In this sample, this clone turned up once. This chain links TRBV4-3 with TRBJ2-7; TRBD1 might be the D (6 bases). Germline V gene lookup returns CDR1 LGHNA and CDR2 YSLEER. The CDR3 sequence is 13 residues long. The V end lost 5 bases, the J end lost 3 bases, and 11 bases lay between the germline ends. The CDR3 sequence is CASSAGQYYEQYF. The CDR3, as DNA: TGCGCCAGCAGCGCCGGACAGTACTACGAGCAGTACTTC.

This chain joins TRBV5-1 and TRBJ2-3, with D possibly TRBD2 on 5 matching bases. V gave up 3 bases and J gave up 5 bases, with 22 bases separating them. The germline CDR1 and CDR2 sequences are SGHRS and YFSETQ. The CDR3 runs to 17 residues. The CDR3 sequence: CASSSEVRGSVEDTQYF. The DNA of the CDR3 is TGCGCCAGCAGCTCGGAGGTACGAGGGAGTGTAGAAGATACGCAGTATTTT.

The V and J genes are TRBV18 and TRBJ2-7; 10 bases map to TRBD1. Per the germline V gene, CDR1 is KGHSH and CDR2 is LQKENI. V lost 6 bases and J lost 4; bases outside the gene matches: 6. There are 14 residues in the CDR3. CDR3: CASSPGTGDYEQYF. CDR3 nucleotides: TGTGCCAGCTCCCCCGGGACAGGGGATTACGAGCAGTACTTC.

The chain carries TRBV19 and TRBJ1-1; D gene uncertain. V dropped 7 bases and J dropped 0 bases, with 9 bases sitting between them. The CDR3 is 13 residues long. Looked up from germline, CDR1 is LNHDA and CDR2 is SQIVND (reference sequence). The CDR3 loop reads CASTSEMNTEAFF. In nucleotides, the CDR3 is TGTGCCAGTACCTCAGAAATGAACACTGAAGCTTTCTTT.

The chain has TRBV10-1 and TRBJ2-7; 14 nucleotides agree with TRBD2. The CDR3 has 16 residues. The V and J ends lost 3 bases and 5 bases, in that order; junction bases with no gene match: 6. CDR1 is WNHNN, CDR2 SYGVQD, per germline (reference sequence). In DNA form, the CDR3 reads TGCGCCAGCAGTGACGGGGGACTAGCGGGAGCGCACGAGCAGTACTTC. The encoded protein is CASSDGGLAGAHEQYF.

The V gene is TRBV19, the J gene TRBJ2-1; no firm D call. This CDR3 contains 15 residues. The germline gives CDR1 LNHDA, CDR2 SQIVND (reference sequence). Trimming pared 2 bases from V and 0 bases from J, leaving 8 bases between. Written as DNA, the CDR3 is TGTGCCAGTAGTATAAGTCAAAGCTCCTACAATGAGCAGTTCTTC. Amino acid sequence: CASSISQSSYNEQFF.

The chain carries TRBV4-1 and TRBJ2-3; D remains unclear. The germline V and J ends were trimmed by 5 bases and 0 bases, with 9 bases remaining between them. CDR3 length: 14 residues. Germline CDR1 is MGHRA and CDR2 is YSYEKL. As DNA, the CDR3 is TGCGCCAGCAGCATTACCCTTAGCACAGATACGCAGTATTTT. Encoded protein: CASSITLSTDTQYF.

This sequence joins TRBV4-1 and TRBJ2-3, with 10 bases identical to TRBD2. V shed 0 bases and J 4 bases; nucleotides not matched to a gene: 7. The CDR3 extends over 17 amino acids. Germline-derived CDR1 and CDR2 are MGHRA and YSYEKL. The CDR3 region has the DNA TGCGCCAGCAGCCAAGATTTTTTTAGCGGGAGGTCAGATACGCAGTATTTT. This encodes CASSQDFFSGRSDTQYF.

The chain recombines TRBV11-2 with TRBJ2-7; the D is unclear. In germline, CDR1 is SGHAT, CDR2 FQNNGV. The ends were cut back, 1 base at V and 1 base at J, with 14 bases in the middle. The CDR3 runs to 16 residues. CDR3 sequence reads: CASSLGIGMDSYEQYF. The CDR3 region has the DNA TGTGCCAGCAGCTTAGGTATAGGGATGGATTCCTACGAGCAGTACTTC.

The V gene is TRBV6-6, the J gene TRBJ2-7; 10 bases line up with TRBD2. This CDR3 is built from 13 residues. V shed 11 bases, J shed 3 bases, and the junction held 7 bases outside the gene matches. CDR1 is MNHNY and CDR2 is SVGAGI in the germline V gene (reference sequence). CDR3 DNA: TGTGCCGTAAGGCTAGCGGGGGTCTACGAGCAGTACTTC. This encodes CAVRLAGVYEQYF.

The gene calls are TRBV5-1 and TRBJ2-7; possibly TRBD2 for D (6 bases). The germline V gene has CDR1 SGHRS and CDR2 YFSETQ. The CDR3 is 14 amino acids. V gave up 4 bases and J gave up 6 bases, with 17 bases separating them. The CDR3 reads CASSLFSGKGEQYF. CDR3 bases: TGCGCCAGCAGCCTTTTTAGCGGTAAGGGCGAGCAGTACTTC.

The V call is TRBV14, the J call TRBJ2-5; the match to TRBD1 covers 8 bases. The CDR3 length is 17 residues. The germline CDR1 and CDR2 sequences are SGHDN and FVKESK. The J segment lost 0 bases and the V segment lost 4 bases, leaving 10 bases of the junction unmatched. The CDR3 loop reads CASSPGQVGKYQETQYF. The CDR3 coding sequence is TGTGCCAGCAGCCCGGGACAGGTTGGGAAGTACCAAGAGACCCAGTACTTC.

The chain uses TRBV11-2 and TRBJ2-3; TRBD1 agrees at 7 bases. From germline, CDR1 is SGHAT and CDR2 FQNNGV. This CDR3 spans 16 amino acids. V shed 5 bases, J shed 1 base, and the junction held 9 bases outside the gene matches. CDR3 sequence (DNA): TGTGCCAGCAGCCCCGTTGGGGACAGCCGCACAGATACGCAGTATTTT. Translating it yields CASSPVGDSRTDTQYF.

Here the CDR3 reads CASSPSGGTSGNTIYF. In DNA form, the CDR3 reads TGTGCCAGCAGCCCAAGTGGGGGGACCTCGGGAAACACCATATATTTT. The chain recombines TRBV5-6 with TRBJ1-3; D perhaps matches TRBD1 (5 bases). The V gene lost 4 bases and the J gene lost 4 bases, with 18 bases spanning the gap. There are 16 residues in the CDR3. Per germline, CDR1 SGHDT and CDR2 YYEEEE. The variable domain in full, completed from reference TRBV5-6 and TRBJ1-3, reads DAGVTQSPTHLIKTRGQQVTLRCSPKSGHDTVSWYQQALGQGPQFIFQYYEEEERQRGNFPDRFSGHQFPNYSSELNVNALLLGDSALYLCASSPSGGTSGNTIYFGEGSWLTVV.